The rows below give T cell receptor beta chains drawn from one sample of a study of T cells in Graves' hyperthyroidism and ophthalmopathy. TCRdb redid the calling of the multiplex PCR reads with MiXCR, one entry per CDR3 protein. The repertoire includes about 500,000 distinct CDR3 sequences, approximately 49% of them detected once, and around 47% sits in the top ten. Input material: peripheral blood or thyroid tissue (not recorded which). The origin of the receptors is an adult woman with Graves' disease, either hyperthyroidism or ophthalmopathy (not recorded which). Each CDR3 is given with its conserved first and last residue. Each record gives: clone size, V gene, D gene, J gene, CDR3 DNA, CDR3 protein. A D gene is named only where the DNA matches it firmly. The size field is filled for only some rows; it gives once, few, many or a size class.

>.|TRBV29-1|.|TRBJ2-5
TGCAGCGTTGGCGGTACAGGTATCCAAGAGACCCAGTACTTC
CSVGGTGIQETQYF
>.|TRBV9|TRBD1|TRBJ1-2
TGTGCCAGCCTGGACAGGAACTATGGCTACACCTTC
CASLDRNYGYTF
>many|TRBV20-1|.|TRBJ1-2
TGCAGTGCCCAGCCAGAGGCGGGGGGTGGCTACACCTTC
CSAQPEAGGGYTF
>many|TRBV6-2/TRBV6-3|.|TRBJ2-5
TGTGCCAGCAGTGCCCCGGGCCAAGGCGGATTACAGTACTTC
CASSAPGQGGLQYF
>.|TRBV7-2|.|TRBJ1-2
TGTGCCAGCAGCTTAGATGGGAATGGCTACACCTTC
CASSLDGNGYTF
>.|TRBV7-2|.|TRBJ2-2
TGTGCCAGCAGCTTAGTCCACGGAAACACCGGGGAGCTGTTTTTT
CASSLVHGNTGELFF
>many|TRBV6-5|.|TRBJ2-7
TGTGCCAGCAGTACCACGGGACTTCAGATCTACGAGCAGTACTTC
CASSTTGLQIYEQYF
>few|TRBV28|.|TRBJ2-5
TGTGCCAGCAGTTTATGGATGTACCAAGAGACCCAGTACTTC
CASSLWMYQETQYF
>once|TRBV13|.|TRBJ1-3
TGTGCCAGCAGCGGTCCAAACTCTGGAAACACCATATATTTT
CASSGPNSGNTIYF
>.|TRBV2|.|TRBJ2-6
TGTGCCAGCGGATCCTTGGACGTGGCAAACGTCCTGACTTTC
CASGSLDVANVLTF
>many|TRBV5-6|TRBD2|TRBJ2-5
TGTGCCAGCAGCCGAGGAGGTAGCGGGAGTCTCCAAGAGACCCAGTACTTC
CASSRGGSGSLQETQYF
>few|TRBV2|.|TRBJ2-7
TGTGCCAGCAGTCCCCAGAGGCAGGGCGCGGTCGAGCAGTACTTC
CASSPQRQGAVEQYF
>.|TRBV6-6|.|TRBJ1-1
TGTGCCAGCAGTTGGCAGGGGACCTCTGTTTTCTTT
CASSWQGTSVFF
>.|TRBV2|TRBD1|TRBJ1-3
TGTGCCAGCAGTCTCCCGGGACAGGCTGGAAACACCATATATTTT
CASSLPGQAGNTIYF
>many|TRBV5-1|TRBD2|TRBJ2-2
TGCGCCAGCAGCCCGACTAGCGGGAACACCGGGGAGCTGTTTTTT
CASSPTSGNTGELFF
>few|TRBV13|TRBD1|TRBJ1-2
TGTGCCAGCAGCTTCTCGACAGGGGGCTACACCTTC
CASSFSTGGYTF
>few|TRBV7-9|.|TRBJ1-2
TGTGCCAGCAGCTTGTTCCCCTATGGCTACACCTTC
CASSLFPYGYTF
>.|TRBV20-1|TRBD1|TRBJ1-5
TGCAGTGCCTACGAAGGGACAGGGGGTCCCTATCAGCCCCAGCATTTT
CSAYEGTGGPYQPQHF
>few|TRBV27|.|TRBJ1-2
TGTGCCAGCAGTTTATCCTTCCGAAGTGGCTACACCTTC
CASSLSFRSGYTF
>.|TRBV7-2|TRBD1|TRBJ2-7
TGTGCCAGCAGCTTAGCGAGTACCGGGACAGGGGGCCACGAGCAGTACTTC
CASSLASTGTGGHEQYF
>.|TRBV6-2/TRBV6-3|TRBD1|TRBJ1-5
TGTGCCAGCAGTCCCCAACCCGGGACAGGGGGTAGGAACAATCAGCCCCAGCATTTT
CASSPQPGTGGRNNQPQHF
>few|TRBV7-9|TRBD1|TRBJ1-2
TGTGCCAGCAGCCCAGACAGGGCTTGGGGCTACACCTTC
CASSPDRAWGYTF
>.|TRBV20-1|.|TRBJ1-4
TGCAGTGCTACCCAGGAGGATAATGAAAAACTGTTTTTT
CSATQEDNEKLFF
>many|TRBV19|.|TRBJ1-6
TGTGCCAGTAGAGGCGGGACCGGAGGTGGCAGACCCCTCCACTTT
CASRGGTGGGRPLHF
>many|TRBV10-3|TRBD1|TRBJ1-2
TGTGCCATTGCCAACAGGGGAGTGGAAGATGGCTACACCTTC
CAIANRGVEDGYTF
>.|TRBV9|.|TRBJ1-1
TGTGCCAGCAGCGTCTCGGGGGCGAACACTGAAGCTTTCTTT
CASSVSGANTEAFF
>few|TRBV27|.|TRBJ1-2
TGTGCCAGCAGTTCACAGGGTTTCGACGGCTACACCTTC
CASSSQGFDGYTF
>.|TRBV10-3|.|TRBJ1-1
TGTGCCATCAGTGATCCGAGCGGGAACACTGAAGCTTTCTTT
CAISDPSGNTEAFF
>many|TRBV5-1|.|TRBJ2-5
TGCGCCAGCAGCGAGCAGGGCCAAGAGACCCAGTACTTC
CASSEQGQETQYF
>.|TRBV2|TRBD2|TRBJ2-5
TGTGCCAGCAGCGCCGGGACTAGCGGGAGTTTAACCCAGTACTTC
CASSAGTSGSLTQYF
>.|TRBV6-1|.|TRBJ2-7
TGTGCCAGCAGTCAGAGTCCGGACCTTGGGGTCTACGAGCAGTACTTC
CASSQSPDLGVYEQYF
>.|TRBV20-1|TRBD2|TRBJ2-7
TGCAGTGCTTACGGGACTAGCGGGCAGAGCTCCTACGAGCAGTACTTC
CSAYGTSGQSSYEQYF
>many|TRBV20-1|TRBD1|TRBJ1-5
TGCAGTGCTAGAGAAAACAGGGGATCTAGCAATCAGCCCCAGCATTTT
CSARENRGSSNQPQHF
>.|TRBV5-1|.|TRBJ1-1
TGCGCCAGCAGCTTGTTCGGCACAGCTTCTGAAGCTTTCTTT
CASSLFGTASEAFF
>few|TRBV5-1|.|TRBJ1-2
TGCGCCAGCAGCTTGGTCGGCAGCAGTTATGGCTACACCTTC
CASSLVGSSYGYTF
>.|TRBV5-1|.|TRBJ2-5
TGCGCCAGCAGCCGGACCGCCCCAAGACCAAAACTTCAAGAGACCCAGTACTTC
CASSRTAPRPKLQETQYF
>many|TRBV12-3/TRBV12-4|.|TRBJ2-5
TGTGCCAGCAGTGGGACAAACGGAGAGACCCAGTACTTC
CASSGTNGETQYF
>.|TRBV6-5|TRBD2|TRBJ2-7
TGTGCCAGCAGTTACCGAGGTAGCGGGAGAGGGTTCGAGCAGCACTTC
CASSYRGSGRGFEQHF
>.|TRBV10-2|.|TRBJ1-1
TGCGCCAGCACCCCTGACGGAACCTACACTGAAGCTTTCTTT
CASTPDGTYTEAFF
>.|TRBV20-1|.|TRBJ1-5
TGCAGTGCGAACGACGGCAACAATCAGCCCCAGCATTTT
CSANDGNNQPQHF
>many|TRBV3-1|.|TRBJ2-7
TGTGCCAGCAGCCAAGGATCTGGGCCAGCCGGTGAGCAGTACTTC
CASSQGSGPAGEQYF
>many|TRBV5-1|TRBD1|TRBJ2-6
TGCGCCAGCGGACAGGGATCAGTAGTCTCTGGGGCCAACGTCCTGACTTTC
CASGQGSVVSGANVLTF
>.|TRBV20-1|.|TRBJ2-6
TGCAGTAGTAGGGGGTACTCTGGGGCCAACGTCCTGACTTTC
CSSRGYSGANVLTF
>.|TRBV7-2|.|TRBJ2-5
TGTGCCAGCAGCTCCATGTGGGGGGCAGGACAGCCCCAGTACTTC
CASSSMWGAGQPQYF
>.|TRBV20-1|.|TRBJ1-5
TGCAGTGCAGTCCGGGACCCTCTAGCAGCGCCCCAGCATTTT
CSAVRDPLAAPQHF
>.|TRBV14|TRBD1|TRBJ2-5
TGTGCCAGCTCTCCCGGGACAGGGGGGTTTCAGACCCAGTACTTC
CASSPGTGGFQTQYF
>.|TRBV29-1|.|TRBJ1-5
TGCAGCGTTGAAGATCACCGGGAGACCCAGCATTTT
CSVEDHRETQHF
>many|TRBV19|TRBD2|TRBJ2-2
TGTGCCAGTACCCCCCGCGGGACCGGGACTAGCGGGAGTTGGCACGGGGAGCTGTTTTTT
CASTPRGTGTSGSWHGELFF
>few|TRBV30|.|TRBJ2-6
TGTGCCTCCCCAAAGGCGGGGGCCAACGTCCTGACTTTC
CASPKAGANVLTF
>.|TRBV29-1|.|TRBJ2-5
TGCAGCGTCGTCGCTCAAGAGACCCAGTACTTC
CSVVAQETQYF
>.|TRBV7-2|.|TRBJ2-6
TGTGCCACCCGGCGAGACAACGTCCTGACTTTC
CATRRDNVLTF
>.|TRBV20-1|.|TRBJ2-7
TGCAGTGCTAGTAAAGGGCGGGACAGAATCGAGCAGTACTTC
CSASKGRDRIEQYF
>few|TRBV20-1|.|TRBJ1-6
TGCAGTGCTAGGTCGGTCCAGGCAAGCTCCTATAATTCACCCCTCCACTTT
CSARSVQASSYNSPLHF